The clone carrying this TCR beta chain has a handful of counts. The antigen is not known. The CDR3 length is 12 residues. Trimming took 3 bases from V and 8 from J, leaving 10 bases between them. Germline V gene lookup returns CDR1 ENHRY and CDR2 SYGVKD. Each CDR3 protein is one row after TCRdb ran MiXCR on the reads. There are around 330,000 distinct CDR3 sequences in the sample; roughly 17% occur only once, and 9.5% to 15% lies in the top ten. This entry belongs to a study of T cell repertoires in cytomegalovirus infection. General study findings and limits: HLA-C-restricted, CMV-specific TCR beta clonotypes were dominant ex vivo.

This chain uses TRBV10-3 with TRBJ1-2; no clear D gene. This sequence originates from a human donor in good health (CMV status not recorded). Some clones in this sample may be carry-over from other donors' samples. Sequencing input: PBMCs. CDR3 residues: CAISESALGYTF. The CDR3 region has the DNA TGTGCCATCAGTGAATCCGCCCTAGGCTACACCTTC.